This TCR beta chain emerged from a study of preoperative IRX-2 immunotherapy in early breast cancer (dated by TCRdb to the late 2010s). Per the germline V gene, SNHLY is the CDR1 and FYNNEI is the CDR2. For this chain, trimming is 10 bases at the V end and 4 bases at the J end, and the number of junction bases without a gene match is 7. The CDR3 sequence holds 13 residues, the cysteine and phenylalanine included. Just CDR3 DNA is preserved here, 39 bases in frame from base 1. The library was made by the immunoSEQ multiplex PCR assay. This is the immuneACCESS table as TCRdb keeps it, with only in-frame sequences that have V and J called. A part of the clones is gone; compared with another copy, unresolved V genes explain less than half, and the rest is unexplained. Here the sample has tens of thousands of clones; about 95% occur a single time. The ten largest clones represent 6.4% of the sample. Per the publication, the treatment or condition label means: preoperative locoregional IRX-2 cytokine immunotherapy. The samples were obtained from a phase Ib study that tested preoperative, locoregional IRX-2 cytokine immunotherapy designed to prime immune responses. The donors were early-stage breast cancer patients who were given IRX-2 prior to surgery.

Notes on this clone: Its antigen is unknown. Per-nucleotide qualities are absent, and no much larger clonotype sits a single base away.

This material was collected from a patient treated with IRX-2 immunotherapy. The chain was built from TRBV2 and TRBJ1-2; 9 central bases correspond to TRBD1. This sequence was found in a human donor with breast cancer. Here is the DNA: TGTGCCAACCGACAGGGGGTCTCCTATGGCTACACCTTC. The translation is CANRQGVSYGYTF.